The following is a TCR beta chain sequence with its context. This specimen comes from a study of blood T cell repertoires in COVID-19. Study overall: In each case, the material was cDNA or gDNA derived from T cells, B-cell-depleted T cells, or PBMCs.

Produced via immunoSEQ multiplex PCR; TCRdb's table is partial and in-frame only. The sample contains under 200,000 clones, more than 75% of which appear only once. The CDR3 covers 14 residues. Trimming removed 6 bases at V and 7 bases at J, with 18 bases between. The germline CDR1 and CDR2 sequences are ENHRY and SYGVKD. The V and J genes are TRBV10-3 and TRBJ1-2; D call uncertain. The sequence was collected from a man aged 70 or older with acute or convalescent COVID-19. The specimen was peripheral blood. The CDR3 loop reads CAISPRGIEGGYTF. As DNA, the CDR3 is TGTGCCATCAGCCCCAGAGGCATCGAGGGTGGCTACACCTTC.